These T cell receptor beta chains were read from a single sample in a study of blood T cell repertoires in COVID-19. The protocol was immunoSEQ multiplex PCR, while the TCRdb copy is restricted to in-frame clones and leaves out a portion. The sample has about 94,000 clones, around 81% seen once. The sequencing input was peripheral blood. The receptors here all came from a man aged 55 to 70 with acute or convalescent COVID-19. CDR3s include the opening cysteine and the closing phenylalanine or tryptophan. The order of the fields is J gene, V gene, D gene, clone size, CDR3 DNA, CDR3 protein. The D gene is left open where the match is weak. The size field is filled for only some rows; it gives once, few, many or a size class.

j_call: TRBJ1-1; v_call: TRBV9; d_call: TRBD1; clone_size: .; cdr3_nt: TGTGCCAGCAGCCCCCGGGACAGGGGTGACACTGAAGCTTTCTTT; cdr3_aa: CASSPRDRGDTEAFF
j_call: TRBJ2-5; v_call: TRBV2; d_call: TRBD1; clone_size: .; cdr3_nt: TGTGCCAGCAGTGAAGTTCCGGGACAGCCACAAGAGACCCAGTACTTC; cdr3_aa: CASSEVPGQPQETQYF
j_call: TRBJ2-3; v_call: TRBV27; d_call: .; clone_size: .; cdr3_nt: TGTGCCAGCAGTTTAGGTAGGGGGTTGGCAGATACGCAGTATTTT; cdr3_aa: CASSLGRGLADTQYF
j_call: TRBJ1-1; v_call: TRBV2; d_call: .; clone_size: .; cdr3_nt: TGTGCCAGCGGACAGCTGAAGGAAGCTTTCTTT; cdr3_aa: CASGQLKEAFF
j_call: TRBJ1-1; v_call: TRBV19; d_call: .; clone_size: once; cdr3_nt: TGTGCCAGTAGTATGGTCCCGATAGGGGCAGGGGACACTGAAGCTTTCTTT; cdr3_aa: CASSMVPIGAGDTEAFF
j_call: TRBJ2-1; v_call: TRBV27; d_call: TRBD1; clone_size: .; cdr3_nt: TGTGCCAGCTCCCGGGACAGGTCCTCCTACAATGAGCAGTTCTTC; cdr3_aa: CASSRDRSSYNEQFF
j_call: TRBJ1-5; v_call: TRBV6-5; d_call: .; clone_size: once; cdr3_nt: TGTGCCAGCAAAAGGGGAGGGAGCAATCAGCCCCAGCATTTT; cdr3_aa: CASKRGGSNQPQHF
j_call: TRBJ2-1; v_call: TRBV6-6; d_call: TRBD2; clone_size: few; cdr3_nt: TGTGCCAGCACCGAAAACCTAGCGGCGCAGTTCTTC; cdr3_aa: CASTENLAAQFF
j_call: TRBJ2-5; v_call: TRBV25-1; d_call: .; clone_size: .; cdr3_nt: TGTGCCAGCAGTGAAGGTGGTGGGGGGGCAGGTGAGACCCAGTACTTC; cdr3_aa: CASSEGGGGAGETQYF
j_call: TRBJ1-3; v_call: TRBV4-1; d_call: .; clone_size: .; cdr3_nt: TGCGCCAGCAGCCTGGGGGGAGGAAACACCATATATTTT; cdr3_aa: CASSLGGGNTIYF
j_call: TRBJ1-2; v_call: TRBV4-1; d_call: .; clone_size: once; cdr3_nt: TGCGCCAGCAGCCAAGATCCGGCAGCGGAGGGCTACACCTTC; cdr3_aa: CASSQDPAAEGYTF
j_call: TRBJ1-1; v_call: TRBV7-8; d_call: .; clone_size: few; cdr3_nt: TGTGCCAGCAGCCTGACAGGCACGAACACTGAAGCTTTCTTT; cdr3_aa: CASSLTGTNTEAFF
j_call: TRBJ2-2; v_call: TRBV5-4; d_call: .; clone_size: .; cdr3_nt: TGTGCCAGCAGCGGCCGGGGTCAAGCGAACACCGGGGAGCTGTTTTTT; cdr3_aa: CASSGRGQANTGELFF
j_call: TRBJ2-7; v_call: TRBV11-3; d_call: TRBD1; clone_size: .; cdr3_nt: TGTGCCAGCAGCTACGGACAGGGGGCTAGGTACGAGCAGTACTTC; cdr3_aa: CASSYGQGARYEQYF
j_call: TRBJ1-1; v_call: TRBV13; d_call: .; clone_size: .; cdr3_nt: TGTGCCAGCAGCACGGGTTCGAACACTGAAGCTTTCTTT; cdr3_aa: CASSTGSNTEAFF
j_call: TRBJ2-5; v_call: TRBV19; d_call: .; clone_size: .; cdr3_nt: TGTGCCAGTAGCACCGGCCAGGCAGGACAAGAGACCCAGTACTTC; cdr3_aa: CASSTGQAGQETQYF
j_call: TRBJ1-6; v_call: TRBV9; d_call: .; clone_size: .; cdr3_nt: TGTGCCAGCAGCGTAGGTCCTAGTAATTCACCCCTCCACTTT; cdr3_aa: CASSVGPSNSPLHF
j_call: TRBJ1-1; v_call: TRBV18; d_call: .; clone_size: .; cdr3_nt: TGTGCCAGCTCGGGGGCCCAGAACACTGAAGCTTTCTTT; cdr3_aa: CASSGAQNTEAFF
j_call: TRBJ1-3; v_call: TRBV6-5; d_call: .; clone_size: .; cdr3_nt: TGTGCCAGCAGTCCCTTAGATTCCGGAAACACCATATATTTT; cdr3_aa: CASSPLDSGNTIYF
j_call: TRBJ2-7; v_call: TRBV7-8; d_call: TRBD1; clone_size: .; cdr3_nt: TGTGCCAGCAGCCACCCTGGGACAGGGCCCGACTCCTACGAGCAGTACTTC; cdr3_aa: CASSHPGTGPDSYEQYF
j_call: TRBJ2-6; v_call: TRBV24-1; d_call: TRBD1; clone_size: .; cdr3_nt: TGTGCCACCAGTGACCCGACAGGGTCTGGGGCCAACGTCCTGACTTTC; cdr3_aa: CATSDPTGSGANVLTF
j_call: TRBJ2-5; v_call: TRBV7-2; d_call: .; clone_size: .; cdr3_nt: TGTGCCAGCAGCTTAGGTTTGGCCAGTACGGAGACCCAGTACTTC; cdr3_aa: CASSLGLASTETQYF
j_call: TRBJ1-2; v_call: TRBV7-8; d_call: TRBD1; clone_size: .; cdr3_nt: TGTGCCAGCAGCTCAAACAGGGGGGAGCATGGCTACACCTTC; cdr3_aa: CASSSNRGEHGYTF
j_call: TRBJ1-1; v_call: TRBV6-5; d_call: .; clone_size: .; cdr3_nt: TGTGCCAGCACAGGGGTGGGTTCGGACACTGAAGCTTTCTTT; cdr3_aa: CASTGVGSDTEAFF
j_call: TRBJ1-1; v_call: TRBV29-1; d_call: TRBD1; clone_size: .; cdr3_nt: TGCAGCGTTGGACAGGGGAACACTGAAGCTTTCTTT; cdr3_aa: CSVGQGNTEAFF
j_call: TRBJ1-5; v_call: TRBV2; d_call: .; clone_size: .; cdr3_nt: TGTGCCAGCAGTGAAGGCAGACTTCAGCCCCAGCATTTT; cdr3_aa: CASSEGRLQPQHF
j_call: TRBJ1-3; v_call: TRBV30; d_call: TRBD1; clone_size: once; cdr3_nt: TGTGCCTGGAGTCGACAGGGGCCCGGAAACACCATATATTTT; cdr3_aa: CAWSRQGPGNTIYF
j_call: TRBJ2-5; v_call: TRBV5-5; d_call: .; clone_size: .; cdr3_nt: TGTGCCAGCAGCCCGGGAGACCAAGAGACCCAGTACTTC; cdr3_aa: CASSPGDQETQYF
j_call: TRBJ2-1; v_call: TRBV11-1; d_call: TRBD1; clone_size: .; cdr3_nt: TGTGCCAGCAGCTTAGCGCTCGGAAAGGGGGCGGGTAATGAGCAGTTCTTC; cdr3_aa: CASSLALGKGAGNEQFF
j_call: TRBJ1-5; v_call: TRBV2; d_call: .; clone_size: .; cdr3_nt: TGTGCCAGCAGTCTACGACAGGAAGGTCAGCCCCAGCATTTT; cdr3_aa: CASSLRQEGQPQHF
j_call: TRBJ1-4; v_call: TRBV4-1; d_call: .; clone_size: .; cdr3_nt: TGCGCCAGCAGCCAAGTTTTGGCTTCCCTGGAGACTAATGAAAAACTGTTTTTT; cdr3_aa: CASSQVLASLETNEKLFF
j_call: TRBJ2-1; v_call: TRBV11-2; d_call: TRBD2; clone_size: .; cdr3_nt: TGTGCCAGCAGCTTAGGGCGGAAGATAGCGGGCGACTCCTACAATGAGCAGTTCTTC; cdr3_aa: CASSLGRKIAGDSYNEQFF
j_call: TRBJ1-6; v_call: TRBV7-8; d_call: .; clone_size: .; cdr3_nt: TGTGCCAGCAGCTTAGCCCAATCACCCCTCCACTTT; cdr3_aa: CASSLAQSPLHF
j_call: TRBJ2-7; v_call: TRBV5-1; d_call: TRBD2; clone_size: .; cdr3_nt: TGCGCCAGCAGCTTTTTTGTGGCGGGGGGCGCGGGCCACGAGCAGTACTTC; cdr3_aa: CASSFFVAGGAGHEQYF
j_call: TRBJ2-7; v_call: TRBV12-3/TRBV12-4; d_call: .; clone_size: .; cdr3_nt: TGTGCCAGCAGCCCAGGAACCTACGAGCAGTACTTC; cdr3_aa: CASSPGTYEQYF
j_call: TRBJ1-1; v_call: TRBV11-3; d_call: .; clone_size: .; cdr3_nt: TGTGCCAGCAGCTTAAGGATAGATAGCGGGCCGAACACTGAAGCTTTCTTT; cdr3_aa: CASSLRIDSGPNTEAFF
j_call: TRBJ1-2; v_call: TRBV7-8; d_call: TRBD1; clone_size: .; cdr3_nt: TGTGCCAGCAGCCCGAGACAGGGGAGGCACTATGGCTACACCTTC; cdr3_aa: CASSPRQGRHYGYTF
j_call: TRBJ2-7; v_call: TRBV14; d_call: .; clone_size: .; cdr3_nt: TGTGCCAGCAGCCGGGACTTTTACTCCTACGAGCAGTACTTC; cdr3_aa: CASSRDFYSYEQYF
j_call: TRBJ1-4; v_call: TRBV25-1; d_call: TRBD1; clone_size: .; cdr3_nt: TGTGCCAGCAGTATACCTTCCGGGACAGGGCGGGAAAAACTGTTTTTT; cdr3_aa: CASSIPSGTGREKLFF
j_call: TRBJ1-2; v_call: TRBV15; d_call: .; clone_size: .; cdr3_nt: TGTGCCACCAGCAGAGATGCGCAGGGATCTGCTGGCTACACCTTC; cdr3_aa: CATSRDAQGSAGYTF
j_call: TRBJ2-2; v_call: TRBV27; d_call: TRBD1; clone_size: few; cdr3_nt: TGTGCCAGCAGTTTCGGACAGGGGAACACCGGGGAGCTGTTTTTT; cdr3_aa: CASSFGQGNTGELFF
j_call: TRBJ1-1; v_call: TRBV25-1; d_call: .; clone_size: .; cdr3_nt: TGTGCCAGCAGTGAATCGGGTGGGGCGAACACTGAAGCTTTCTTT; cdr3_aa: CASSESGGANTEAFF
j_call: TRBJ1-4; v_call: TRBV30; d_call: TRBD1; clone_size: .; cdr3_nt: TGTGCCTGGAGTCCGGGACAGCCTTCTAATAATGAAAAACTGTTTTTT; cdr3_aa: CAWSPGQPSNNEKLFF
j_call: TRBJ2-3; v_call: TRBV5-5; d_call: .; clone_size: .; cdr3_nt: TGTGCCAGCAGCTCGACCCCGACATCAGATACGCAGTATTTT; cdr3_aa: CASSSTPTSDTQYF
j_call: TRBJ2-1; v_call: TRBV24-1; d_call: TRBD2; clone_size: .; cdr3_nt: TGTGCCACCAGTGATAGGACTAGCGGGGGGCTTTACAACAATGAGCAGTTCTTC; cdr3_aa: CATSDRTSGGLYNNEQFF
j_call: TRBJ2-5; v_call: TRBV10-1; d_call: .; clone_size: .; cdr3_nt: TGCGCCAGCAGTGAGGGCACAACCAACCAAGAGACCCAGTACTTC; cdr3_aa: CASSEGTTNQETQYF
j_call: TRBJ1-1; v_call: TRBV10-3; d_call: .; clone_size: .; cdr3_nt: TGTGCCATCAGTGTCGGTCAACAGATAGCTTTCTTT; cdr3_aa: CAISVGQQIAFF
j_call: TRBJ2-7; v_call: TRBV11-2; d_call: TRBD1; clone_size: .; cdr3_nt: TGTGCCAGCAGCTTAGCTGGACAGGGCACCTACGAGCAGTACTTC; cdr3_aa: CASSLAGQGTYEQYF
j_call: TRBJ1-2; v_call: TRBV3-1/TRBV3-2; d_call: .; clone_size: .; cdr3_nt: TGTGCCAGCAGCCAAAGTGAGTACAGGGCCAGCATGGGCTACACCTTC; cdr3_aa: CASSQSEYRASMGYTF